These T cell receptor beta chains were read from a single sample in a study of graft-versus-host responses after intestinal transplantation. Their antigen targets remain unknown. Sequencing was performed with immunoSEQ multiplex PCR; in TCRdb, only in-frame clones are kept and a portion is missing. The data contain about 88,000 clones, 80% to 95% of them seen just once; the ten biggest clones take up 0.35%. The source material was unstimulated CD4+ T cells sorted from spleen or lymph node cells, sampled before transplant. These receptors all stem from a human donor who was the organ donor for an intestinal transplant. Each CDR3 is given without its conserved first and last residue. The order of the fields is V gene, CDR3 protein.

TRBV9 ASSPDTSQGSYEQY
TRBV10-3 AMSASGMSYNEQF
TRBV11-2 ASRTGALGSDTQY
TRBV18 ASSPYGTESNEQF
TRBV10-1 ASSRDFLGNEQF
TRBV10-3 ATFEREETQY
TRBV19 ASSIASSGYYEQY
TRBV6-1 ASSQGGLQETQY
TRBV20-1 SARSSYEQY
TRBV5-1 ASSPGSGHVSGNTIY
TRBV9 ASSGRSDNEQF
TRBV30 AAKSYLGVMNTEAF
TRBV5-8 ASSLSRRYNEQF
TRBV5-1 ASSAGTDETQY
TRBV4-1 ASSLAANEKLF
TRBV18 ASSASGGTNYNEQF
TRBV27 ASSLETRNNEQF
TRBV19 ASSIERGPSYGYT
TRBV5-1 ASSLAVSGSINEQY
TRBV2 ASTSLGGLHQYGYT
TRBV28 ASSPPTVEQY
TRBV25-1 ASSASGGPYEQY
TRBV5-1 ASSLAQGNTEAF
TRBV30 AWTRDRGLYGYT
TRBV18 ASSLGQGVGNTIY
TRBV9 ASSPTGLSGNTIY
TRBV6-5 ASRQDHRGHWY
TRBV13 ASSTGTTYEQY
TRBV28 ASSPLDRAGGYT
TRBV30 AWTGGYEQY
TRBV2 ASTSGGFPNQPQH